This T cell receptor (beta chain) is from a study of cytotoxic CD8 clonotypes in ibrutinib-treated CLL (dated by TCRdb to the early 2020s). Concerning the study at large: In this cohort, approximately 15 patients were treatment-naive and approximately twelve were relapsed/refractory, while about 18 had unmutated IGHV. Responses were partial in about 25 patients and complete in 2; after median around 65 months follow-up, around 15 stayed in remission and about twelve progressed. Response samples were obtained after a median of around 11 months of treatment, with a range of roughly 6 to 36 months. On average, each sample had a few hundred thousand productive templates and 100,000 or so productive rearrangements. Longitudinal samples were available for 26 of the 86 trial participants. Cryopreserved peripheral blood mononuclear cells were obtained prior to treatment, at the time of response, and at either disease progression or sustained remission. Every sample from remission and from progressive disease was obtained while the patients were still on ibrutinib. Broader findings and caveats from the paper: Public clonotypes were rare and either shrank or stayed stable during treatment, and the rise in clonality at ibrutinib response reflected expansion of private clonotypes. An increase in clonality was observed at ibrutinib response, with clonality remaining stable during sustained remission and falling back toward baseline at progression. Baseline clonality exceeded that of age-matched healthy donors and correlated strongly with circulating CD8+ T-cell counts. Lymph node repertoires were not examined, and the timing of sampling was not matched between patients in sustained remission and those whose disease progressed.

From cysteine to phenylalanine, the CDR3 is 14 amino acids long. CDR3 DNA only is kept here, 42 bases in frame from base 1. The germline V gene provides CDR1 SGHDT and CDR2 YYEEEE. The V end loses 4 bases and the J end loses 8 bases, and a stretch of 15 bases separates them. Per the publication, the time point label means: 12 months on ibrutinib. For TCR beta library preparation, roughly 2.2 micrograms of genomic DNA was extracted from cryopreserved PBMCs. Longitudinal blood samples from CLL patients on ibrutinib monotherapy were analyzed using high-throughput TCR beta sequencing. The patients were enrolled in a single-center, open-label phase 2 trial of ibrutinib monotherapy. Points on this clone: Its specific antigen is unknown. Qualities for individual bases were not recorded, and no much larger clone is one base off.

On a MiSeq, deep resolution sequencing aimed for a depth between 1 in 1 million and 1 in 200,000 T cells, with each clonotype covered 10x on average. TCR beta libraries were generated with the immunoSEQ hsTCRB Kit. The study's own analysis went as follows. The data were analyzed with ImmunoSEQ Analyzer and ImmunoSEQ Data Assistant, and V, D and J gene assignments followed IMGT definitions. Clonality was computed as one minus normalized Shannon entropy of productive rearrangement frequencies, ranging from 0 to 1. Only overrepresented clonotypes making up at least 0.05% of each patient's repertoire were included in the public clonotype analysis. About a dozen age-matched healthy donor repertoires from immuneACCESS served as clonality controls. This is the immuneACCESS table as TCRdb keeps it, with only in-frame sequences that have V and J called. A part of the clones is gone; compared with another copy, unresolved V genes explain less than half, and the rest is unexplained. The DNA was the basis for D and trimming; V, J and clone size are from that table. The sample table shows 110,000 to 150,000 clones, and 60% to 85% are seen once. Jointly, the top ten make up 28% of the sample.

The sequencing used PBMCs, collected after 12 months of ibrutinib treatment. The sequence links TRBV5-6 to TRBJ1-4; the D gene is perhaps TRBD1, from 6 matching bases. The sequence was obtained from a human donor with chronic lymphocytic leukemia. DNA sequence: TGTGCCAGCAGCCTGGGACGACAGGAGGAAAAACTGTTTTTT. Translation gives CASSLGRQEEKLFF.